This T cell receptor (beta chain) originates from a study of response to subunit inactivated influenza vaccine. Study results and caveats: Authors suggested each seasonal influenza vaccination recruits few new T cells.

TCRdb redid the calling of the RT-PCR reads with MiXCR, one entry per CDR3 protein. The data contain approximately 520,000 distinct CDR3 sequences, about 15% of them singletons. The CDR3 length is 12 residues. Trimming left V 7 bases short and J 4 bases short, with 7 bases between. This clonotype has a handful of counts. What it binds is not known. The TCR was taken from a man between 45 and 75 years old who received an inactivated influenza vaccine. This sample comprised CD4+ T cells sorted from PBMCs, obtained around 2 years after vaccination. The chain employs TRBV12-3 or TRBV12-4 and TRBJ2-2; the D is unclear. The CDR3 reads CASTGITGELFF. In DNA form, the CDR3 reads TGTGCCAGCACTGGGATCACCGGGGAGCTGTTTTTT.